Listed below are T cell receptor beta chains from one sample, sequenced in a study of cytomegalovirus exposure and HLA in healthy donors. Clones were sequenced by immunoSEQ multiplex PCR, and TCRdb holds only the in-frame ones, with some missing. The repertoire has about 190,000 clones, approximately 84% of them found once; the top ten carry around 2.8%. Sequencing was carried out using PBMCs. These TCRs come from a woman between 50 and 59 years old in good health and CMV-seropositive. CDR3s include the opening cysteine and the closing phenylalanine or tryptophan. A D gene is named only where the DNA matches it firmly. Not every row has a clone size; where given, it reads once, few, many or a size class.

CASSGQGDSYEQYF | TGCGCCAGTTCAGGACAGGGAGACTCCTACGAGCAGTACTTC | TRBJ2-7 | TRBD1 | - | TRBV4-3
CASSLGDYGYTF | TGCGCCAGCAGCTTAGGGGACTATGGCTACACCTTC | TRBJ1-2 | - | - | TRBV5-1
CATSREVYEAAGSYNEQFF | TGTGCCACCAGCAGAGAAGTATATGAAGCGGCTGGGTCCTACAATGAGCAGTTCTTC | TRBJ2-1 | - | - | TRBV15
CASSLVGGTNEQFF | TGTGCCAGCAGCTTGGTAGGGGGTACGAATGAGCAGTTCTTC | TRBJ2-1 | - | - | TRBV5-4
CASSFKGAEMNTEAFF | TGTGCCAGCAGCTTTAAGGGAGCTGAGATGAACACTGAAGCTTTCTTT | TRBJ1-1 | - | - | TRBV12-1
CASSRTGGQGDGYTF | TGTGCCAGCAGCCGAACGGGGGGCCAGGGAGATGGCTACACCTTC | TRBJ1-2 | - | - | TRBV4-2
CASSLAGSVNEQYF | TGTGCCAGCAGCTTAGCGGGCTCCGTTAACGAGCAGTACTTC | TRBJ2-7 | - | - | TRBV7-2
CASSLRTGSRATNEKLFF | TGTGCCAGCAGCTTGAGGACAGGGTCGCGCGCAACTAATGAAAAACTGTTTTTT | TRBJ1-4 | TRBD1 | - | TRBV5-4
CASSQDISGGPTDTQYF | TGTGCCAGCAGCCAAGATATAAGCGGGGGCCCCACAGATACGCAGTATTTT | TRBJ2-3 | TRBD2 | - | TRBV5-4
CASSDVYTGVAFF | TGTGCCAGCAGTGATGTCTATACAGGGGTCGCTTTCTTT | TRBJ1-1 | TRBD1 | - | TRBV25-1
CATNLHGGENTGELFF | TGTGCCACCAACCTCCACGGGGGAGAGAACACCGGGGAGCTGTTTTTT | TRBJ2-2 | - | - | TRBV15
CASSTRQLANTEAFF | TGTGCCAGCAGTACCCGACAGCTGGCGAACACTGAAGCTTTCTTT | TRBJ1-1 | - | - | TRBV6-1
CASSPDRGGNTIYF | TGCGCCAGCAGCCCTGACAGGGGAGGTAACACCATATATTTT | TRBJ1-3 | TRBD1 | - | TRBV5-1
CASSVDPGTPGNTIYF | TGTGCCAGCAGCGTAGACCCCGGGACACCTGGAAACACCATATATTTT | TRBJ1-3 | - | - | TRBV9
CASSYGQANNEQFF | TGTGCCAGCAGTTACGGGCAGGCTAACAATGAGCAGTTCTTC | TRBJ2-1 | - | - | TRBV6-5
CASSSGIGGYGFTF | TGCGCCAGCAGTTCGGGGATAGGAGGATATGGCTTCACCTTC | TRBJ1-2 | - | - | TRBV10-1
CASRCSGTQITNEKLFF | TGTGCAAGTCGCTGTTCTGGGACACAAATAACTAATGAAAAACTGTTTTTT | TRBJ1-4 | - | few | TRBV12-2
CASRYGGVNTGELFF | TGTGCCAGCAGATATGGGGGGGTTAACACCGGGGAGCTGTTTTTT | TRBJ2-2 | TRBD2 | - | TRBV7-2
CASSESRQGFGTEAFF | TGTGCCAGCAGTGAATCCCGCCAGGGATTTGGCACTGAAGCTTTCTTT | TRBJ1-1 | - | - | TRBV25-1
CASSLGAGGTEAFF | TGTGCCAGCAGCTTGGGGGCGGGAGGAACTGAAGCTTTCTTT | TRBJ1-1 | - | - | TRBV5-4
CTWSVRGSNEKLFF | TGTACCTGGAGTGTTAGGGGGAGTAATGAAAAACTGTTTTTT | TRBJ1-4 | - | - | TRBV30
CASSLGGLIMSEQFF | TGCGCCAGCAGCTTGGGGGGACTAATAATGAGTGAGCAGTTCTTC | TRBJ2-1 | TRBD2 | - | TRBV5-1
CASSTTPTRPYEQYF | TGTGCCAGTAGCACGACCCCTACCAGGCCCTACGAGCAGTACTTC | TRBJ2-7 | - | - | TRBV19
CASSEGGLGNQPQHF | TGTGCCAGCAGTGAGGGGGGGCTGGGCAATCAGCCCCAGCATTTT | TRBJ1-5 | - | - | TRBV6-1
CASSPQGMGEAFF | TGTGCCAGCAGCCCCCAGGGTATGGGTGAAGCTTTCTTT | TRBJ1-1 | - | - | TRBV5-4
CASSEDSPSYEQYF | TGCGCCAGCAGCGAGGACAGTCCTTCCTACGAGCAGTACTTC | TRBJ2-7 | - | once | TRBV5-1
CASSHAGTSGGANEQFF | TGTGCCAGCAGCCACGCCGGGACTAGCGGGGGGGCAAATGAGCAGTTCTTC | TRBJ2-1 | TRBD2 | - | TRBV5-4
CASSPPGGTSSSYNEQFF | TGTGCCAGCTCACCACCAGGCGGGACTAGCTCTTCGTACAATGAGCAGTTCTTC | TRBJ2-1 | TRBD2 | - | TRBV18
CASSLVIGSYEQYF | TGCGCCAGCAGCTTGGTTATCGGCTCCTACGAGCAGTACTTC | TRBJ2-7 | - | - | TRBV5-1
CASSYAGRSTDTQYF | TGTGCCAGCAGTTACGCGGGCCGAAGCACAGATACGCAGTATTTT | TRBJ2-3 | - | - | TRBV6-6
CASRSGGWLDTQYF | TGTGCCAGCAGGTCGGGGGGGTGGCTAGATACGCAGTATTTT | TRBJ2-3 | TRBD2 | - | TRBV6-6
CASSDPGQGKTGELFF | TGTGCCAGCAGTGACCCGGGACAGGGGAAGACCGGGGAGCTGTTTTTT | TRBJ2-2 | TRBD1 | - | TRBV25-1
CASSFGGNSYEQYF | TGTGCCAGCAGTTTTGGAGGAAACTCCTACGAGCAGTACTTC | TRBJ2-7 | - | - | TRBV6-5
CASRPGTGPNQPQHF | TGTGCCAGCAGACCCGGGACAGGTCCGAATCAGCCCCAGCATTTT | TRBJ1-5 | TRBD1 | - | TRBV6-5
CATSRPAGQGPHEQYF | TGTGCCACCAGCAGACCCGCTGGACAGGGGCCCCACGAGCAGTACTTC | TRBJ2-7 | TRBD1 | - | TRBV15
CASSLGTSGGQETQYF | TGTGCCAGCAGCTTAGGGACTAGCGGGGGCCAAGAGACCCAGTACTTC | TRBJ2-5 | TRBD2 | - | TRBV7-2
CASSFGRGQETQYF | TGTGCCAGCAGCTTTGGCAGGGGCCAAGAGACCCAGTACTTC | TRBJ2-5 | - | once | TRBV5-6
CASSDLERGPTNYEQYF | TGTGCCAGCAGTGACTTGGAGCGGGGGCCGACAAACTACGAGCAGTACTTC | TRBJ2-7 | TRBD2 | - | TRBV6-4
CASSQDEGANYGYTF | TGCGCCAGCAGCCAAGATGAGGGGGCTAACTATGGCTACACCTTC | TRBJ1-2 | - | - | TRBV4-1
CASTEDRDGYGYTF | TGTGCCAGCACCGAGGACAGGGACGGCTATGGCTACACCTTC | TRBJ1-2 | TRBD1 | - | TRBV6-6
CASRDRDYTEAFF | TGTGCCAGCAGGGACAGGGATTACACTGAAGCTTTCTTT | TRBJ1-1 | TRBD1 | - | TRBV6-1
CASSYSYGGGTDTQYF | TGTGCCAGCAGTTACTCGTACGGGGGGGGCACAGATACGCAGTATTTT | TRBJ2-3 | TRBD2 | - | TRBV6-5
CASSRDSSLNYGYTF | TGTGCCAGCAGCAGGGACAGTTCCTTAAACTATGGCTACACCTTC | TRBJ1-2 | TRBD1 | - | TRBV6-6
CASTHGSSYEQYF | TGTGCCAGCACCCACGGTAGCTCCTACGAGCAGTACTTC | TRBJ2-7 | - | - | TRBV7-2
CASSTLGLAGAVVLTF | TGTGCCAGCAGCACACTGGGACTAGCGGGAGCCGTGGTCCTGACTTTC | TRBJ2-6 | TRBD2 | - | TRBV11-2
CASRVTGGGQQYF | TGTGCCAGCAGGGTTACAGGGGGCGGGCAGCAGTACTTC | TRBJ2-7 | TRBD1 | - | TRBV2
CASSLGGISSYNEQFF | TGTGCCAGCAGCTTAGGCGGGATAAGCTCCTACAATGAGCAGTTCTTC | TRBJ2-1 | - | - | TRBV7-6
CASSQVVDSYNSPLHF | TGCGCCAGCAGCCAAGTTGTGGACAGCTATAATTCACCCCTCCACTTT | TRBJ1-6 | - | - | TRBV4-1
CASSLNREYEQYF | TGTGCCAGCAGCTTGAACCGGGAATACGAGCAGTACTTC | TRBJ2-7 | - | - | TRBV7-6
CASSLGHETNEKLFF | TGCGCCAGCAGCTTGGGGCATGAAACTAATGAAAAACTGTTTTTT | TRBJ1-4 | - | - | TRBV5-1
CASSSRPGETQYF | TGTGCCAGCAGCTCCCGGCCCGGGGAGACCCAGTACTTC | TRBJ2-5 | - | - | TRBV7-3
CASSPTGGKDEKLFF | TGTGCCAGCAGTCCGACAGGGGGGAAGGATGAAAAACTGTTTTTT | TRBJ1-4 | TRBD1 | few | TRBV28